The rows below give T cell receptor beta chains drawn from one sample of a study of neurological immune-mediated disorders. TCRdb re-called the 5' RACE reads with MiXCR, one entry per CDR3 protein. The sample carries 20,000 to 25,000 distinct CDR3 sequences, less than 8% recorded once. The specimen was CD8+ T cells from blood. Source of these receptors: a man between 18 and 29 years old in good health. CDR3s leave out the opening cysteine and the closing phenylalanine or tryptophan.

V: TRBV27
J: TRBJ2-1
length: 12
CDR3: ASSDSFSYNEQF

V: TRBV10-3
J: TRBJ2-1
length: 16
CDR3: AISERGGLAENFNEQF

V: TRBV29-1
J: TRBJ2-5
length: 13
CDR3: SVVRRTPQQETQY

V: TRBV5-5
J: TRBJ2-5
length: 11
CDR3: ASSGQGQETQY

V: TRBV20-1
J: TRBJ1-4
length: 14
CDR3: SARGQLFATNEKLF

V: TRBV7-9
J: TRBJ2-7
length: 12
CDR3: ASSFWTDSYEQY

V: TRBV12-5
J: TRBJ1-6
length: 12
CDR3: ASGHGLGNSPLH

V: TRBV10-3
J: TRBJ2-5
length: 13
CDR3: AISESSGRAETQY

V: TRBV20-1
J: TRBJ2-3
length: 15
CDR3: SAQLAGVLRSADTQY

V: TRBV5-1
J: TRBJ2-3
length: 12
CDR3: ASNPGDSTDTQY

V: TRBV6-1
J: TRBJ2-7
length: 10
CDR3: ASSSQSYEQY

V: TRBV20-1
J: TRBJ2-7
length: 12
CDR3: SARQVGGGYEQY

V: TRBV20-1
J: TRBJ2-3
length: 11
CDR3: SARSGLTDTQY

V: TRBV20-1
J: TRBJ1-1
length: 12
CDR3: SAPQTEMNTEAF

V: TRBV29-1
J: TRBJ1-2
length: 9
CDR3: SVESFYGYT

V: TRBV14
J: TRBJ2-5
length: 11
CDR3: ASSQPGSGTQY

V: TRBV20-1
J: TRBJ1-2
length: 11
CDR3: SARSDRGDGYT

V: TRBV2
J: TRBJ2-6
length: 16
CDR3: ARTGTGDSGGRANVLT

V: TRBV28
J: TRBJ1-1
length: 10
CDR3: ASSLGRSEAF

V: TRBV9
J: TRBJ2-1
length: 14
CDR3: ASSLRLAGGVDEQF

V: TRBV10-3
J: TRBJ1-2
length: 12
CDR3: AIMTGQGVWGYT

V: TRBV4-3
J: TRBJ1-1
length: 14
CDR3: ASSQDLRGRGTEAF

V: TRBV6-1
J: TRBJ2-5
length: 14
CDR3: ASREALYVGTETQY

V: TRBV5-1
J: TRBJ2-3
length: 14
CDR3: ASSLPTVPSTDTQY